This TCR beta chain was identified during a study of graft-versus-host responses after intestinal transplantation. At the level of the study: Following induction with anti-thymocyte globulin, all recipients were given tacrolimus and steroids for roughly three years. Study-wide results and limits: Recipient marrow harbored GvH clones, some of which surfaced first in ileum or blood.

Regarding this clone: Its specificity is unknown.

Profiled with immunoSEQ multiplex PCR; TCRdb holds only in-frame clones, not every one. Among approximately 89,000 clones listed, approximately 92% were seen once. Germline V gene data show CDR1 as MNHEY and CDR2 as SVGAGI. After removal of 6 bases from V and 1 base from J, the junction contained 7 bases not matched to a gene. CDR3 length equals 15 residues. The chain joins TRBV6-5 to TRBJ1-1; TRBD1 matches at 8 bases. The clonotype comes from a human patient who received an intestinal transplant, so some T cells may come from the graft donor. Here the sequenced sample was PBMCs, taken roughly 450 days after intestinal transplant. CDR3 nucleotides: TGTGCCAGCAGACGGCAGGGGGCGGGGAACACTGAAGCTTTCTTT. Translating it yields CASRRQGAGNTEAFF.